This T cell receptor beta chain was captured in a study of human T cells and chemical hapten exposure. This clonotype was recorded at least ten times. MiXCR, applied by TCRdb to the RACE reads, yields one record per CDR3 protein. The sample contains roughly 380,000 distinct CDR3 sequences, approximately 5.1% of which appear only once. Indicated time point: patch test 1, 2 weeks after DPC sensitization. The sample's treatment: therapeutic diphenylcyclopropenone sensitization with weekly scalp DPC. Whole blood, unfractionated, served as the material for total RNA extraction. V lost 5 bases and J lost 7, with 9 bases in between. Germline V gene lookup returns CDR1 GTSNPN and CDR2 SVGIG (reference sequence). This CDR3 contains 12 residues.

The chain uses TRBV30 and TRBJ1-6, with D possibly being TRBD1 (5 bases). The origin of this receptor is a woman aged 45-60 years with alopecia areata. Some clones in this sample may be carry-over from other donors' samples. Sample: whole blood, taken in connection with sensitization to the hapten diphenylcyclopropenone (DPC). CDR3 nucleotides: TGTGCCTGGGGGAGACAGAATTCACCCCTCCACTTT. It yields the protein CAWGRQNSPLHF.